This T cell receptor (beta chain) appears in the sequencing data of a study of blood T cell repertoires in COVID-19. Study-wide context: The United States, Italy and Spain supplied acute and convalescent COVID-19 samples.

The CDR3 loop spans 12 amino acids. Germline lookup yields CDR1 LGHNA and CDR2 YSLEER. V dropped 1 base and J dropped 8 bases, with 5 bases sitting between them. Details on this clone: Other DNA sequences in this specimen translate into the identical CDR3.

Original methodology: Estimated nucleated cell counts came from reference gene primer amplification. Sequenced by immunoSEQ multiplex PCR; TCRdb stores in-frame clones only, minus some. V, J and clone size were drawn from that table, and D and trimming were deduced from the DNA. The data show 140,000 to 150,000 clones, with around 82% seen just once and over 10% held by the top ten. The chain carries TRBV4-3 and TRBJ1-4; D remains unclear. The origin of this receptor is a man between 60 and 75 years old with active or convalescent COVID-19. The sequencing sample was made of peripheral blood. In nucleotides, the CDR3 is TGCGCCAGCAGCCAAGTAGAAGAAAAACTGTTTTTT. As protein: CASSQVEEKLFF.